Reported below is one T cell receptor beta chain. Antigen specificity is unknown. The data are from a study of spatial heterogeneity in lung cancer. Across the whole study: Sequence detection consistently recorded a greater number of beta-chain than alpha-chain sequences. In the raw reads, each unique TCR and UMI combination was present more than ten times on average.

Individually, TCR cDNA molecules were each labelled with a unique molecular identifier. MiXCR, applied by TCRdb to the 5' RACE reads, yields one record per CDR3 protein. The data hold some 25,000 distinct CDR3 sequences, with 10% to 15% observed a single time. Study-wide results and caveats: At tumor resection, ubiquitous expanded TCRs were detected in blood more often than later.

The time point here: sample taken at primary tumor resection. Whole RNA obtained from tumor, nontumor lung or frozen PBMC underwent sequencing without sorting. The CDR3 runs to 14 residues. Trimming shortened V by 6 bases and J by 6 bases, and 18 bases separated the two germline ends. The germline V gene encodes CDR1 LNHDA and CDR2 SQIVND (reference sequence). The sample consisted of PBMCs, taken at surgery. V usage is TRBV19 and J usage is TRBJ2-7, with unresolved D. This receptor was identified in a female donor with early-stage non-small cell lung cancer. In DNA, the CDR3 is TGTGCCAGTAGCCTCCGGGCCAGGAACCTCGAGCAGTACTTC. It translates to CASSLRARNLEQYF.